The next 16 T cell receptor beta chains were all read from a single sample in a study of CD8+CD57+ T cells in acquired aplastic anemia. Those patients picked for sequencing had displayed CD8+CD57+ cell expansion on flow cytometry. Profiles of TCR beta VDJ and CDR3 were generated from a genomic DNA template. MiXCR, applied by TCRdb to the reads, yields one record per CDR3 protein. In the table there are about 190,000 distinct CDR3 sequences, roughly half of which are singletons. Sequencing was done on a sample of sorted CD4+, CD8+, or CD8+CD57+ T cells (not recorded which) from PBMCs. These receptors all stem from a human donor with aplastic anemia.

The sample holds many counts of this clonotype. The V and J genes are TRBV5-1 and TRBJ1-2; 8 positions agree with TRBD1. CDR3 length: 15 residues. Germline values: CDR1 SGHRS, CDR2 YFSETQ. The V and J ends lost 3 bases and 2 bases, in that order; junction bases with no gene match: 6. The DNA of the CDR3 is TGCGCCAGCAGCTGGGACGGACAGGGCAACTATGGCTACACCTTC. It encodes CASSWDGQGNYGYTF.

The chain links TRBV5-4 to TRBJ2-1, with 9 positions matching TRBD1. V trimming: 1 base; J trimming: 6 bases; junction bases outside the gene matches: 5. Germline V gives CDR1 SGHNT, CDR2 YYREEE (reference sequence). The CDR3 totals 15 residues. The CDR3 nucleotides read TGTGCCAGCAGCTTGCCACAGGGGGCCGGCAATGAGCAGTTCTTC. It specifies CASSLPQGAGNEQFF.

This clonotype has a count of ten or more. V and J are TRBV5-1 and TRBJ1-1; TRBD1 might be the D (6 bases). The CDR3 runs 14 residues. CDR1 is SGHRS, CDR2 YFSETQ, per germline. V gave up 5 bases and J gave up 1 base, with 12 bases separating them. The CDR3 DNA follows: TGCGCCAGCAGAGATGGGGGCGGGAACACTGAAGCTTTCTTT. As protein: CASRDGGGNTEAFF.

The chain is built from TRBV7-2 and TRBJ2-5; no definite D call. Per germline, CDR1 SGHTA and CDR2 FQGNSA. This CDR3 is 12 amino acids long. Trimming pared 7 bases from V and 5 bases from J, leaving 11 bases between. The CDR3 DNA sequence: TGTGCCAGCACCCTTAGCCGGGAGACCCAGTACTTC. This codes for CASTLSRETQYF.

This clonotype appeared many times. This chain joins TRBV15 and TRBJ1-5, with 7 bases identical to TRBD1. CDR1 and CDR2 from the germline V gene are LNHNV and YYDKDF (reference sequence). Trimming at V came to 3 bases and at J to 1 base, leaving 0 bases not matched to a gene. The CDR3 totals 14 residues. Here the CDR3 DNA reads TGTGCCACCAGCAGGGGACAGAGCAATCAGCCCCAGCATTTT. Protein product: CATSRGQSNQPQHF.

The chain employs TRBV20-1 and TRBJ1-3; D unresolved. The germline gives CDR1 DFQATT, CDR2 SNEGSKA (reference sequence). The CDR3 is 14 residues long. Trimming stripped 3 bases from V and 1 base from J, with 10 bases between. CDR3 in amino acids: CSARSPRSGNTIYF. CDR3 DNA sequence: TGCAGTGCTAGGTCTCCCCGTTCTGGAAACACCATATATTTT.

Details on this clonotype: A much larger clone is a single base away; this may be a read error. The CDR3 DNA sequence: TGTGCCAGCAGCTTAGGTGAAAATTCACCCCTCCCCTTT. It is translated as CASSLGENSPLPF. The V call is TRBV7-8, the J call TRBJ1-6; D unresolved. CDR1 and CDR2 (germline): SGHVS, FQNEAQ. The CDR3 covers 13 residues.

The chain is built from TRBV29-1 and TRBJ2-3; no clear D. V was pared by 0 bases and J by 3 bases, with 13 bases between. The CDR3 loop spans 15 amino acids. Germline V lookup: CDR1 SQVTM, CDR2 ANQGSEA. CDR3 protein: CSVEDPSRRTDTQYF. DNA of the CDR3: TGCAGCGTTGAAGATCCGTCGCGACGTACAGATACGCAGTATTTT.

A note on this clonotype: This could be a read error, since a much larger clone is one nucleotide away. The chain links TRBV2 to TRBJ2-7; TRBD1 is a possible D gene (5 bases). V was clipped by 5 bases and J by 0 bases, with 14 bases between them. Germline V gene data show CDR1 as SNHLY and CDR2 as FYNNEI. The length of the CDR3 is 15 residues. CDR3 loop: CASSLWGRSSYEQYF. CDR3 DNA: TGTGCCAGCAGTTTATGGGGCAGGAGCTCCTACGAGCAGTACTTC.

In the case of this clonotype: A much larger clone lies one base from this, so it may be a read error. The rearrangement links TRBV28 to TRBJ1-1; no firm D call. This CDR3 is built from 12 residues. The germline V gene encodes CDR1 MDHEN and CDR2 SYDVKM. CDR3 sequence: CASRLGGAEAFF. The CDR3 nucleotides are TGTGCCAGCCGTTTAGGCGGGGCTGAAGCTTTCTTT.

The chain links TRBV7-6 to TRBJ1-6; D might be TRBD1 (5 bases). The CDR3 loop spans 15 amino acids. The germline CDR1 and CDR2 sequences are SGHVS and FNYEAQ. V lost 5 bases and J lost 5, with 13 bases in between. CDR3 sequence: CASSRVTANNSPLHF. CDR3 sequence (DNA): TGTGCCAGCAGCCGTGTGACAGCAAATAATTCACCCCTCCACTTT.

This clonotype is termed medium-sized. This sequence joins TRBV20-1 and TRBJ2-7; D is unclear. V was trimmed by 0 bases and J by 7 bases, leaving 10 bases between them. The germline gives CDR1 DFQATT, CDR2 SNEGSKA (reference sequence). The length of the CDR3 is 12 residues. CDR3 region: CSARDLAEEQYF. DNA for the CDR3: TGCAGTGCTAGAGATCTTGCGGAAGAGCAGTACTTC.

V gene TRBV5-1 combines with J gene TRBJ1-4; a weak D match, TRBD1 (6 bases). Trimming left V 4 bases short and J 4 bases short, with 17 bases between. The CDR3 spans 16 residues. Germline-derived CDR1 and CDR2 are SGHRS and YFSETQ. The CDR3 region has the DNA TGCGCCAGCAGCCCGACCTTCAGGGGCCTTAATGAAAAACTGTTTTTT. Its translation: CASSPTFRGLNEKLFF.

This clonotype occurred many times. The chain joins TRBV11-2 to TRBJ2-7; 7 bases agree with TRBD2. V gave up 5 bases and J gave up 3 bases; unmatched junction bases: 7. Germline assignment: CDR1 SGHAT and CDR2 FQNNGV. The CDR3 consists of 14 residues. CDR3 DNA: TGTGCCAGCAGCCGGGACTATCCTCGCTACGAGCAGTACTTC. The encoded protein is CASSRDYPRYEQYF.

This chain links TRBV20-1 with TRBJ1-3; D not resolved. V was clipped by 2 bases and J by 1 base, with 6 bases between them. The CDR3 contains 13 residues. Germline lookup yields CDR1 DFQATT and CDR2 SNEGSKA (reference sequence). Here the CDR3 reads CSARPISGNTIYF. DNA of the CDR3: TGCAGTGCTAGACCGATTTCTGGAAACACCATATATTTT.

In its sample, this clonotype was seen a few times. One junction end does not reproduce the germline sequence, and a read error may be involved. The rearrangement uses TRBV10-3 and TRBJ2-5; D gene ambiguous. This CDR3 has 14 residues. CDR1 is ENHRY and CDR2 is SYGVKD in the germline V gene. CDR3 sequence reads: CAISGQRSQGTQYF. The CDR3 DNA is TGTGCCATCAGTGGACAAAGGAGCCAAGGGACCCAGTACTTC.